The entry below gives a single T cell receptor beta chain sequence along with its context. Measured with immunoSEQ multiplex PCR; TCRdb has only the in-frame clones, and not every one. The sample holds 45,000 to 55,000 clones, about nine tenths seen once. The source of the sample is a study of T cell changes during pregnancy in multiple sclerosis. Germline V gives CDR1 KGHSH, CDR2 LQKENI. V lost 2 bases to trimming and J lost 2 bases, with 7 bases between them. The CDR3 totals 14 residues. This specimen was CD4+ T cells from peripheral blood mononuclear cells, taken after pregnancy. The TCR originated in a female donor in good health, enrolled as a control in a pregnancy study. The chain uses TRBV18 and TRBJ1-5; the D is unclear. The CDR3 DNA sequence: TGTGCCAGCTCACCAAGGGAGGGCAATCAGCCCCAGCATTTT. Translated: CASSPREGNQPQHF.